This T cell receptor (beta chain) stems from a study of blood T cell repertoires in COVID-19. About the research overall: Material from acute and convalescent COVID-19 was sourced from the United States, Italy and Spain. From T cells, B-cell-depleted T cells, or PBMCs came the material, which was cDNA or gDNA.

Original processing methods: Estimation of nucleated cell counts relied on the amplification of reference gene primers. The assay was immunoSEQ multiplex PCR, and TCRdb's table has in-frame clones only and misses some. V and J calls and clone size follow that table, whereas D and trimming were derived from the DNA. The table shows roughly 170,000 clones, with about 80% occurring only once. Germline values: CDR1 MGHRA, CDR2 YSYEKL. CDR3 length equals 16 residues. The J segment lost 5 bases and the V segment lost 5 bases, leaving 9 bases of the junction unmatched. The chain joins TRBV4-1 to TRBJ1-5; 10 bases agree with TRBD1. The sequencing input was peripheral blood. This receptor was obtained from a human donor in a cohort sampled during active COVID-19. CDR3 coding DNA: TGCGCCAGCAGCTTCCGTCCCGGGACAGGGGATCAGCCCCAGCATTTT. Its translation: CASSFRPGTGDQPQHF.